The sequence of this TCR beta chain was determined in a study of T cells after yellow fever vaccination. TCR cDNA, made by 5'RACE template switching, carried an added universal primer site and UMIs. TCRdb reanalysed the 5' RACE reads using MiXCR and keeps one entry per CDR3 protein. The sample lists more than 300,000 distinct CDR3 sequences, around 4.5% occurring once. Points from the study as a whole: The secondary response showed a weaker magnitude and a faster peak, day 5 versus 15. The study re-detected most primary-vaccination clones after the booster (roughly 96% CD4, just over 85% CD8). Some clonotypes, a small share, were shared between CD4 and CD8 compartments.

Comment on this clonotype: What it binds is unknown.

The ends lost 1 base at V and 2 bases at J; junction bases unmatched: 4. This CDR3 is 16 amino acids long. From germline, CDR1 is LGHDT and CDR2 YNNKEL (reference sequence). Material: PBMCs, obtained 15 days after the yellow fever booster vaccination. The V gene is TRBV3-1, the J gene TRBJ2-3; TRBD2 matches at 9 bases. This TCR was recovered from a man between 18 and 29 years old who received the YFV17D yellow fever vaccine. The CDR3 loop reads CASSQGSGGITDTQYF. CDR3 nucleotide sequence: TGTGCCAGCAGCCAAGGTAGCGGGGGTATCACAGATACGCAGTATTTT.